The TCR beta chain under discussion was sequenced for a study of a mutant IDH1 vaccine in newly diagnosed glioma. Study details: The treated group averaged about 44 years old and was about 62% male, roughly 40% female. Patients got radiotherapy, temozolomide, or both beforehand, and most got both.

Method: immunoSEQ multiplex PCR; TCRdb's copy keeps in-frame clones and lacks some. The table has tens of thousands of clones, over 75% seen once. The study, taken as a whole, reports: Vaccine-induced immune responses were detected in around 93% of patients.

The sample's time point: baseline, week 1 (first vaccination visit). The treatment here: pre-vaccination baseline after standard-of-care therapy. Germline V CDR1 and CDR2: SQVTM, ANQGSEA. With 1 base clipped from V and 4 bases from J, the junction kept 1 base outside the gene matches. This CDR3 is 14 amino acids long. In regard to this clone: Antigen: not known.

This TCR was sampled from a man aged 40-50 years with glioma. Some clones in this sample may be carry-over from other donors' samples. This chain uses TRBV29-1 with TRBJ2-1; TRBD1 matches 10 bases. Source: PBMCs, taken from a glioma patient treated with radiotherapy, temozolomide or both. CDR3 DNA sequence: TGCAGCGTTGAAGGGACAGGGGGATACAATGAGCAGTTCTTC. Amino acid sequence: CSVEGTGGYNEQFF.